Here is one TCR beta chain with its context. Original data processing: Quantification of nucleated cells was approximated via reference gene primer amplification. Assay: immunoSEQ multiplex PCR; the TCRdb copy retains only in-frame clones and omits some. For V, J and clone size, that table is used; D and trimming come from the DNA. The repertoire holds about 100,000 clones, with roughly 79% as singletons. The record originates from a study of blood T cell repertoires in COVID-19. Looking at the study overall: COVID-19 samples collected from the United States, Italy and Spain covered acute and convalescent phases. Sources were T cells, B-cell-depleted T cells, or PBMCs; the material itself was cDNA or gDNA.

The sequenced sample consisted of peripheral blood. This sequence originates from a human donor in a cohort sampled during active COVID-19.

The CDR3 DNA reads TGTGCCAGCAGCGCCGGAGGGCAATTCTACAATGAGCAGTTCTTC. Translated, it gives CASSAGGQFYNEQFF. This chain connects TRBV7-6 to TRBJ2-1; possible D gene TRBD2, 6 bases. The CDR3 has 15 residues. The germline CDR1 and CDR2 sequences are SGHVS and FNYEAQ. V was clipped by 5 bases and J by 3 bases, with 14 bases between them.